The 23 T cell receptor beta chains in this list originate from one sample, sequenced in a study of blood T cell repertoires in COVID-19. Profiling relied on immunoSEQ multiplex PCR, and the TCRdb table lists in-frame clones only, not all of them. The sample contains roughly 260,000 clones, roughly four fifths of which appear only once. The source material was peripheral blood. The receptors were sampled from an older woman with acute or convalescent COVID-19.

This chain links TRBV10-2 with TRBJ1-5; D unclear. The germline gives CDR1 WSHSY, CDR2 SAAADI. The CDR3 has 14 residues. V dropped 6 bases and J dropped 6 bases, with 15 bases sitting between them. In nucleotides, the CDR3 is TGCGCCAGCAGCGACGGAGGGCTTAGTCAGCCCCAGCATTTT. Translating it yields CASSDGGLSQPQHF.

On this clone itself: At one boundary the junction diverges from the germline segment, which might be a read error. In DNA form, the CDR3 reads TGCGCCAGCAGATTGGACAGGCTCCAGGCTGAAGCTTTCTTT. This encodes CASRLDRLQAEAFF. The chain uses TRBV5-1 and TRBJ1-1, with TRBD1 identical over 7 bases. CDR1 is SGHRS, CDR2 YFSETQ, per germline. The length of the CDR3 is 14 residues.

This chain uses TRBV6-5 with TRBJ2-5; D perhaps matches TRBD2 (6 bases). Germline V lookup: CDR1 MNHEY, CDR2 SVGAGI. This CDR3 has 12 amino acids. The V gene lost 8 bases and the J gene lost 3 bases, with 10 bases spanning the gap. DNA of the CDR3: TGTGCCAGCGGTACGGGGGAAGAGACCCAGTACTTC. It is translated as CASGTGEETQYF.

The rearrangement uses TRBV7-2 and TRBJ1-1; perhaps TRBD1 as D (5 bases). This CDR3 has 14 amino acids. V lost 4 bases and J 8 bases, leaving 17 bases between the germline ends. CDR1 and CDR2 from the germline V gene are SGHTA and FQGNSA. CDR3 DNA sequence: TGTGCCAGCAGCTCGCGACAGAATATTCGGGAAGCTTTCTTT. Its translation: CASSSRQNIREAFF.

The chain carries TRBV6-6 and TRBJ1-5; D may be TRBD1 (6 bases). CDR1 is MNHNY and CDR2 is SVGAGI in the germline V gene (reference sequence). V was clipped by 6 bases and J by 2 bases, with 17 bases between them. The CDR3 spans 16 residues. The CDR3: CASSPQTGRRNQPQHF. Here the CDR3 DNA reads TGTGCCAGCAGCCCCCAAACAGGGCGTCGCAATCAGCCCCAGCATTTT.

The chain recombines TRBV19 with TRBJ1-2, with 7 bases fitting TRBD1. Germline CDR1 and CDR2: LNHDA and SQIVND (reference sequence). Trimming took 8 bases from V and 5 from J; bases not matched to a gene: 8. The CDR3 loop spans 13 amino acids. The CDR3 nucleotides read TGTGCCAGTGAACTTAGGGACAGATATGGCTACACCTTC. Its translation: CASELRDRYGYTF.

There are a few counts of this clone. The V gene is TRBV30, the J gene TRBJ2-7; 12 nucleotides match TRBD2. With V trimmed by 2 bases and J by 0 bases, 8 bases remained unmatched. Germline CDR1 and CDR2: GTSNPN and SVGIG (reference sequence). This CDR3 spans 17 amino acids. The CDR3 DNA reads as TGTGCCTGGAGTCCCCTCCGGACTAGCGGGGTCTCCTACGAGCAGTACTTC. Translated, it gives CAWSPLRTSGVSYEQYF.

In DNA, the CDR3 is TGTGCCAGTAGTATTGCTTCAGGGCTCAATGAGCAGTTCTTC. Protein: CASSIASGLNEQFF. The chain couples TRBV19 to TRBJ2-1; D may be TRBD1 (5 bases). Trimming left V 3 bases short and J 6 bases short, with 12 bases between. The CDR3 runs 14 residues. Germline CDR1 and CDR2: LNHDA and SQIVND (reference sequence). Based on the CDR3 plus reference TRBV19 and TRBJ2-1, the full variable domain is DGGITQSPKYLFRKEGQNVTLSCEQNLNHDAMYWYRQDPGQGLRLIYYSQIVNDFQKGDIAEGYSVSREKKESFPLTVTSAQKNPTAFYLCASSIASGLNEQFFGPGTRLTVL.

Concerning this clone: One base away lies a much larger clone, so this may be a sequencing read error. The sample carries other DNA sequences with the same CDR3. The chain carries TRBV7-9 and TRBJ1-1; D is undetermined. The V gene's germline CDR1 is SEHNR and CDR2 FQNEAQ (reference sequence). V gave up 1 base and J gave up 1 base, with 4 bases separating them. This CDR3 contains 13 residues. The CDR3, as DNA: TGTGCCAGCAGCTTAGACAGGAACACTGAAGCTTTCTTT. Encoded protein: CASSLDRNTEAFF.

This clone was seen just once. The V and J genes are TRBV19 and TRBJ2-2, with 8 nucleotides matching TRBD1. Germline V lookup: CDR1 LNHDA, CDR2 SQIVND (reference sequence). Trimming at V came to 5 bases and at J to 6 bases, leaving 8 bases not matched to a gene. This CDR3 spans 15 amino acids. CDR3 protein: CASSPRTGQSGELFF. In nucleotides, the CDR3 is TGTGCCAGTAGTCCACGGACAGGGCAGTCCGGGGAGCTGTTTTTT.

DNA for the CDR3: TGTGCCAGCAGCTTCACCGGCACCGGGGAGCTGTTTTTT. Translated, it gives CASSFTGTGELFF. This chain connects TRBV12-3 or TRBV12-4 to TRBJ2-2; D gene ambiguous. The CDR3 contains 13 residues. The V gene lost 6 bases and the J gene lost 4 bases, with 9 bases spanning the gap.

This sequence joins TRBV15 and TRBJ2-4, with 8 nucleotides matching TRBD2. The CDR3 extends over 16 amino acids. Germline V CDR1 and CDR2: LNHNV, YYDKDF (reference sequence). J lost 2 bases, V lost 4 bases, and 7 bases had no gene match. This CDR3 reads CATSTRGGKSKNIQYF. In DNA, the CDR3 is TGTGCCACCAGCACACGGGGGGGCAAGTCCAAAAACATTCAGTACTTC.

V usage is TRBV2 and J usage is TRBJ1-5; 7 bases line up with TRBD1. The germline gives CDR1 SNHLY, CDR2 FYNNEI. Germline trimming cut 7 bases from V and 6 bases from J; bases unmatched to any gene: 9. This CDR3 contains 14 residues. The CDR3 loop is CASTEQGQGQPQHF. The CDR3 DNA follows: TGTGCCAGCACAGAACAGGGGCAGGGTCAGCCCCAGCATTTT. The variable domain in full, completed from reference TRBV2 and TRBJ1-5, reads EPEVTQTPSHQVTQMGQEVILRCVPISNHLYFYWYRQILGQKVEFLVSFYNNEISEKSEIFDDQFSVERPDGSNFTLKIRSTKLEDSAMYFCASTEQGQGQPQHFGDGTRLSIL.

CDR3 coding DNA: TGTGCCAGCAGTGTAGCAGGGGCAAATCAGCCCCAGCATTTT. Translation: CASSVAGANQPQHF. The chain has TRBV2 and TRBJ1-5; D perhaps matches TRBD1 (6 bases). Per germline, CDR1 SNHLY and CDR2 FYNNEI. The CDR3 consists of 14 residues. Trimming stripped 4 bases from V and 4 bases from J, with 11 bases between.

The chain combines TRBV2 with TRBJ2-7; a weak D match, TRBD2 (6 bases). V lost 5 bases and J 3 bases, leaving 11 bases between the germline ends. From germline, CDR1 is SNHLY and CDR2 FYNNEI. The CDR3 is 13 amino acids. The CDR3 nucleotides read TGTGCCAGCAGTACTTTGGGACTCTACGAGCAGTACTTC. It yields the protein CASSTLGLYEQYF. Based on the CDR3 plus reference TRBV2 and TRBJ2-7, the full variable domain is EPEVTQTPSHQVTQMGQEVILRCVPISNHLYFYWYRQILGQKVEFLVSFYNNEISEKSEIFDDQFSVERPDGSNFTLKIRSTKLEDSAMYFCASSTLGLYEQYFGPGTRLTVT.

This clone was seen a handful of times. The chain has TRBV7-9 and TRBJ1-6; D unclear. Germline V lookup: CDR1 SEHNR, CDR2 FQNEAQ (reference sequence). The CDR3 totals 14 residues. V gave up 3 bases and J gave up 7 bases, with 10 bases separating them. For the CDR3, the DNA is TGTGCCAGCAGCTTTGATGGCCCAAATTCACCCCTCCACTTT. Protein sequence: CASSFDGPNSPLHF.

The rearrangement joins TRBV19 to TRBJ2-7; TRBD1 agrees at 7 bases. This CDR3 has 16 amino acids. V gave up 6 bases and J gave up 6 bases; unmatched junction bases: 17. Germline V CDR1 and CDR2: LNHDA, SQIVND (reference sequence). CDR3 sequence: CASRPLDNRGWAEQYF. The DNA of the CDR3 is TGTGCCAGTAGACCGCTTGACAACAGGGGATGGGCCGAGCAGTACTTC.

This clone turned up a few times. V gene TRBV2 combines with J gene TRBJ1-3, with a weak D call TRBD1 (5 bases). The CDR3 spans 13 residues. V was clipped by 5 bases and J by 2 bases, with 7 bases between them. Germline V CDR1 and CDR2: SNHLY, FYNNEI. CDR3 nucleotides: TGTGCCAGCAGTTGGGGGGCTGGAAACACCATATATTTT. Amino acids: CASSWGAGNTIYF.

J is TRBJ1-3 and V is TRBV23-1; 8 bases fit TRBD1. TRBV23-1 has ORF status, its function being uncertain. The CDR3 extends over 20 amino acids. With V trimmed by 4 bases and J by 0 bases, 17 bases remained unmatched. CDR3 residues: CASSPPKSWTGNRSGNTIYF. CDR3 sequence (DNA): TGCGCCAGCAGTCCCCCCAAGTCGTGGACAGGGAACCGCTCTGGAAACACCATATATTTT.

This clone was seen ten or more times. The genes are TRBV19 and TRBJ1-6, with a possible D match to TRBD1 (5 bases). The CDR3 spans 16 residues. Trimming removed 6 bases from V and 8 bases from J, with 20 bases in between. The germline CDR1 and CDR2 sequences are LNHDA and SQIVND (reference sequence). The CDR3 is CASSRDSGLGDSPLHF. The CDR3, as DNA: TGTGCCAGTAGCCGTGACTCAGGGCTAGGAGATTCACCCCTCCACTTT.

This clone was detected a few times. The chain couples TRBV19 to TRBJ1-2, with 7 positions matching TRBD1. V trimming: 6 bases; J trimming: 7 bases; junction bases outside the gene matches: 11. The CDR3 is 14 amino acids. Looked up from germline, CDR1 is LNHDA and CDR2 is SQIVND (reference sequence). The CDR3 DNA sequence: TGTGCCAGTAGCCCGGGACAGACCCTTTCTGGCTACACCTTC. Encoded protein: CASSPGQTLSGYTF.

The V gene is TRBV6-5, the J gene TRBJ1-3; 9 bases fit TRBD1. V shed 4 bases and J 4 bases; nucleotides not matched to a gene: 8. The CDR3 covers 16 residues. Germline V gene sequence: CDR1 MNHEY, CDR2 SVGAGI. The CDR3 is CASSLPPGQGGNTIYF. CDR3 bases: TGTGCCAGCAGTTTGCCGCCGGGACAGGGAGGAAACACCATATATTTT.

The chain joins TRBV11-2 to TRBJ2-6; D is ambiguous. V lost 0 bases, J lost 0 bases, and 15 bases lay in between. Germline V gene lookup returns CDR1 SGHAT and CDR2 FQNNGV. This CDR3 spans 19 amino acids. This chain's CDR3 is CASSLEVLGRFSGANVLTF. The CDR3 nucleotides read TGTGCCAGCAGCTTAGAGGTGTTGGGCAGATTCTCTGGGGCCAACGTCCTGACTTTC.